These 15 T cell receptor beta chains share one sample of origin, sequenced in a study of blood T cell repertoires in COVID-19. Assay: immunoSEQ multiplex PCR; the TCRdb copy retains only in-frame clones and omits some. The table shows around 300,000 clones, with 90% occurring only once. The sequenced sample consisted of peripheral blood. The receptors were sampled from a woman aged 25 to 39 with COVID-19, enrolled during active disease.

The CDR3 sequence is CASSLGQAMNTEAFF. CDR3 DNA: TGCGCCAGCAGCCTTGGACAGGCGATGAACACTGAAGCTTTCTTT. The rearrangement uses TRBV4-3 and TRBJ1-1; 7 bases align to TRBD1. The CDR3 is 15 residues long. The V and J ends lost 4 bases and 0 bases, in that order; junction bases with no gene match: 5. Germline V lookup: CDR1 LGHNA, CDR2 YSLEER.

V is TRBV5-5 and J is TRBJ2-3; 11 positions match TRBD2. V gave up 2 bases and J gave up 1 base; unmatched junction bases: 0. The V gene's germline CDR1 is SGHKS and CDR2 YYEKEE (reference sequence). The CDR3 contains 15 residues. The CDR3 spells CASSLLAGGTDTQYF. As DNA, the CDR3 is TGTGCCAGCAGCTTACTAGCGGGAGGCACAGATACGCAGTATTTT.

The V call is TRBV24-1, the J call TRBJ1-4; 8 nucleotides line up with TRBD1. The CDR3 has 16 amino acids. Germline-derived CDR1 and CDR2 are KGHDR and SFDVKD. Germline trimming cut 2 bases from V and 5 bases from J; bases unmatched to any gene: 6. CDR3 bases: TGTGCCACCAGTGATTCATCCGGGACAGGAAATGAAAAACTGTTTTTT. This codes for CATSDSSGTGNEKLFF.

This chain connects TRBV9 to TRBJ2-7; TRBD1 matches 8 bases. Unmatched junction bases numbered 7, after V lost 3 bases and J lost 2 bases. The V gene's germline CDR1 is SGDLS and CDR2 YYNGEE. CDR3 length: 15 amino acids. In nucleotides, the CDR3 is TGTGCCAGCAGCGCAGACCCGGGACAGGCCTACGAGCAGTACTTC. Protein: CASSADPGQAYEQYF.

The rearrangement joins TRBV6-1 to TRBJ2-4; the match to TRBD2 covers 11 bases. V was pared by 1 base and J by 1 base, with 9 bases of the junction left unmatched. This CDR3 region has 19 residues. CDR1 is MNHNS, CDR2 SASEGT, per germline. CDR3 sequence reads: CASSEVAGGAVGAKNIQYF. As DNA, the CDR3 is TGTGCCAGCAGTGAAGTAGCGGGAGGGGCGGTTGGGGCCAAAAACATTCAGTACTTC.

The chain's CDR3 is CASSDGNSPLHF. CDR3 sequence (DNA): TGCGCCAGCAGTGACGGGAATTCACCCCTCCACTTT. This rearrangement joins TRBV10-1 to TRBJ1-6; D is unresolved. The germline V gene has CDR1 WNHNN and CDR2 SYGVQD (reference sequence). Trimming stripped 3 bases from V and 7 bases from J, with 4 bases between. The CDR3 runs 12 residues.

The chain uses TRBV12-5 and TRBJ2-1, with TRBD2 as a possible D gene (6 bases). V gave up 0 bases and J gave up 4 bases, with 19 bases separating them. Looked up from germline, CDR1 is LGHNT and CDR2 is FRNRAP. The CDR3 spans 18 residues. Written as DNA, the CDR3 is TGTGCTAGTGGTTTGGTACAGGATGGGAGGACTACGTACAATGAGCAGTTCTTC. Its protein is CASGLVQDGRTTYNEQFF.

The V call is TRBV6-4, the J call TRBJ2-2, with 11 bases that match TRBD2. The CDR3 length is 16 residues. CDR1 and CDR2 from the germline V gene are MRHNA and SNTAGT. After removal of 7 bases from V and 3 bases from J, the junction contained 7 bases not matched to a gene. CDR3 protein: CASTFLAGGYTGELFF. The CDR3 nucleotides read TGTGCCAGCACCTTTCTAGCGGGAGGTTACACCGGGGAGCTGTTTTTT.

This chain links TRBV7-6 with TRBJ2-3; 14 bases are a match to TRBD2. The V gene end was trimmed by 2 bases and the J gene end by 3 bases; junction bases not matched to a gene: 13. The germline V gene has CDR1 SGHVS and CDR2 FNYEAQ. The CDR3 loop spans 20 amino acids. The CDR3 bases are TGTGCCAGCAGCTTACGGACAAGACTAGCGGGAGGGCCGATAACAGATACGCAGTATTTT. Its protein product is CASSLRTRLAGGPITDTQYF.

V gene TRBV7-9 combines with J gene TRBJ1-1; weak D call: TRBD1 (6 bases). The germline V gene encodes CDR1 SEHNR and CDR2 FQNEAQ (reference sequence). The V end lost 1 base, the J end lost 4 bases, and 10 bases lay between the germline ends. This CDR3 comprises 14 residues. The CDR3 sequence is CASSLDRVSTEAFF. In DNA form, the CDR3 reads TGTGCCAGCAGCTTAGACAGGGTAAGCACTGAAGCTTTCTTT.

The CDR3 DNA sequence: TGTGCCAGCAGCGCTAGGACAGCCGGCCACACTGAAGCTTTCTTT. This sequence encodes CASSARTAGHTEAFF. The chain joins TRBV11-2 to TRBJ1-1; perhaps TRBD1 as D (6 bases). Germline lookup yields CDR1 SGHAT and CDR2 FQNNGV. The CDR3 spans 15 residues. Trimming stripped 5 bases from V and 3 bases from J, with 16 bases between.

The chain employs TRBV11-2 and TRBJ2-5, with 11 bases fitting TRBD2. The CDR3 is 18 amino acids. Trimming cost V 0 bases and J 4 bases; bases outside gene matches: 10. Germline V gene lookup returns CDR1 SGHAT and CDR2 FQNNGV. CDR3 nucleotides: TGTGCCAGCAGCTTAGATCTTAGCGGGAGGGCCCTCGGAGAGACCCAGTACTTC. It codes for CASSLDLSGRALGETQYF. The whole variable domain, remainder taken from reference TRBV11-2 and TRBJ2-5, is EAGVAQSPRYKIIEKRQSVAFWCNPISGHATLYWYQQILGQGPKLLIQFQNNGVVDDSQLPKDRFSAERLKGVDSTLKIQPAKLEDSAVYLCASSLDLSGRALGETQYFGPGTRLLVL.

V gene TRBV5-5 combines with J gene TRBJ1-5; D not certain. The CDR3 loop spans 14 amino acids. Germline-derived CDR1 and CDR2 are SGHKS and YYEKEE (reference sequence). Trimming took off 4 bases at V and 7 bases at J, with 15 bases between the two ends. CDR3 amino acids: CASSPRESWQPQHF. The DNA for the CDR3 is TGTGCCAGCAGCCCACGGGAATCTTGGCAGCCCCAGCATTTT.

The table lists this clone with a few counts. V and J are TRBV2 and TRBJ2-7; D may be TRBD2 (6 bases). The CDR3 contains 12 residues. The V end lost 7 bases, the J end lost 4 bases, and 11 bases lay between the germline ends. Germline-derived CDR1 and CDR2 are SNHLY and FYNNEI. Here the CDR3 DNA reads TGTGCCAGCACCGGGAGAGGATACGAGCAGTACTTC. Amino acids: CASTGRGYEQYF.

The CDR3 is CASSLEHRGHEQYF. Written as DNA, the CDR3 is TGTGCCAGCAGTCTAGAACACAGGGGGCACGAGCAGTACTTC. This chain uses TRBV6-5 with TRBJ2-7; 9 bases align to TRBD1. The CDR3 totals 14 residues. CDR1 and CDR2 from the germline V gene are MNHEY and SVGAGI. J gave up 5 bases and V 5 bases, and 7 bases lay outside the gene matches.